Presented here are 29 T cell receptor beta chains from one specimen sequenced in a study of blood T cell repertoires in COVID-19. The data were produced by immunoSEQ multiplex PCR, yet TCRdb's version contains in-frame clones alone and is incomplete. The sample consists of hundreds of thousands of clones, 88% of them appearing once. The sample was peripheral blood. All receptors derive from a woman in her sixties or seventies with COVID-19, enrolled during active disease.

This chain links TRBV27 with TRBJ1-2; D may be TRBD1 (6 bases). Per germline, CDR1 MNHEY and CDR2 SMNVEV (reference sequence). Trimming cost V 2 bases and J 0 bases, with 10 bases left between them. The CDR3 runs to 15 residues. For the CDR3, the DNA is TGTGCCAGCAGTTTACAGTCAGGGGCTAACTATGGCTACACCTTC. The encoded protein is CASSLQSGANYGYTF.

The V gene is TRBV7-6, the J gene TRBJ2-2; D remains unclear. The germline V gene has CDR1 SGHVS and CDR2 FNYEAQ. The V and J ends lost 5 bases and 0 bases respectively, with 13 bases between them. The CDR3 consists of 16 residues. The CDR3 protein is CASSIRPGPNTGELFF. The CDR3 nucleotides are TGTGCCAGCAGCATCCGGCCTGGGCCGAACACCGGGGAGCTGTTTTTT.

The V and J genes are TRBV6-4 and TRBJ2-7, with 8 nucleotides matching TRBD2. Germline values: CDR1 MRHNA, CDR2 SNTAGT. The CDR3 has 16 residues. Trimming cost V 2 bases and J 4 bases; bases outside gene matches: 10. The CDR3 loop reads CASSDPKGLENYEQYF. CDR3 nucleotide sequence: TGTGCCAGCAGTGACCCAAAGGGACTAGAGAATTACGAGCAGTACTTC.

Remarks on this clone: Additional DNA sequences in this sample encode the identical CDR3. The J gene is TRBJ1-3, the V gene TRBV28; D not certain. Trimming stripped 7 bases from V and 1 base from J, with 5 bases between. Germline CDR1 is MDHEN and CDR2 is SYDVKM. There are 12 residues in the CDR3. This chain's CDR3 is CASTLSGNTIYF. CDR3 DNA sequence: TGTGCCAGCACCCTTTCTGGAAACACCATATATTTT.

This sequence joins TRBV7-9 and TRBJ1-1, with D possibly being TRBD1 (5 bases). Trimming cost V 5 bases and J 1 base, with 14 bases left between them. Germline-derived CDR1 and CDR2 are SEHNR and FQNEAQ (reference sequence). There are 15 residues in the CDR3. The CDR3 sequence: CASSAPGSGNTEAFF. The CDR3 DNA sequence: TGTGCCAGCAGCGCCCCAGGGTCGGGGAACACTGAAGCTTTCTTT.

In DNA, the CDR3 is TGTGCCAGCAGCTCCTACAGGGGGATCTACGAGCAGTACTTC. Translated: CASSSYRGIYEQYF. This chain joins TRBV5-8 and TRBJ2-7; TRBD1 matches at 8 bases. Unmatched junction bases numbered 5, after V lost 3 bases and J lost 3 bases. The CDR3 has 14 residues. The germline gives CDR1 SGHTS, CDR2 YDEGEE. The whole variable domain, remainder taken from reference TRBV5-8 and TRBJ2-7, is EAGVTQSPTHLIKTRGQQATLRCSPISGHTSVYWYQQALGLGLQFLLWYDEGEERNRGNFPPRFSGRQFPNYSSELNVNALELEDSALYLCASSSYRGIYEQYFGPGTRLTVT.

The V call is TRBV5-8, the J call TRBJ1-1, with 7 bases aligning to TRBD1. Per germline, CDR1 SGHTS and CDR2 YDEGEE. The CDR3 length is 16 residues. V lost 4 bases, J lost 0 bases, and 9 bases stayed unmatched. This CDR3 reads CASSPIGTAMNTEAFF. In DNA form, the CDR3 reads TGTGCCAGCAGCCCAATTGGGACAGCCATGAACACTGAAGCTTTCTTT.

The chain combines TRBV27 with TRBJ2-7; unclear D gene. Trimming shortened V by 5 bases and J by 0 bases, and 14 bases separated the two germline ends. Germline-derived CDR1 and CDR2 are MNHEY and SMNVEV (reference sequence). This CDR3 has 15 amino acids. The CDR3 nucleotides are TGTGCCAGCAGTCTTAAACTCGACAACTCCTACGAGCAGTACTTC. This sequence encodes CASSLKLDNSYEQYF.

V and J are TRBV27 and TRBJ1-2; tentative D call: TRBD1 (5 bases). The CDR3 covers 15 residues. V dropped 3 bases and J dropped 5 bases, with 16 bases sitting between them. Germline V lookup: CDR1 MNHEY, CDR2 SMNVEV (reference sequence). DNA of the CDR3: TGTGCCAGCAGTTTTATAGGGGTTAAAACGTATGGCTACACCTTC. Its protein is CASSFIGVKTYGYTF.

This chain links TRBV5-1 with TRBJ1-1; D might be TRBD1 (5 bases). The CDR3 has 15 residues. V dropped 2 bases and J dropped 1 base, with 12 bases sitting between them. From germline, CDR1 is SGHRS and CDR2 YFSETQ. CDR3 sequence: CASSFLGLPNTEAFF. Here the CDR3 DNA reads TGCGCCAGCAGCTTCCTGGGACTGCCGAACACTGAAGCTTTCTTT.

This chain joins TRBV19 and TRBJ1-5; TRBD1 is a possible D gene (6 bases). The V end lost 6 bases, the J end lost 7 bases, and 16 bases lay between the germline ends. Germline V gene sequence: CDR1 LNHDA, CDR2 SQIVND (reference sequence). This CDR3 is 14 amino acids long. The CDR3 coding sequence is TGTGCCAGTAGCAACAGGGTAATAGAGCAGCCCCAGCATTTT. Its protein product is CASSNRVIEQPQHF.

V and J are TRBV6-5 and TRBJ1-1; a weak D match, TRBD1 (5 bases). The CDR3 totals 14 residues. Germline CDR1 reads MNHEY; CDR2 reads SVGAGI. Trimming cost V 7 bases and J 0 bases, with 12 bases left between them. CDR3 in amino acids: CASTGRGMNTEAFF. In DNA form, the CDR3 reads TGTGCCAGCACCGGGCGGGGCATGAACACTGAAGCTTTCTTT.

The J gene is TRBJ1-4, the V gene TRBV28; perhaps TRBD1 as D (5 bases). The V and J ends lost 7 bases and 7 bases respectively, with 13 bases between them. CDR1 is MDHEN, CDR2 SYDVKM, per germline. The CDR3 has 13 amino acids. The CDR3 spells CASKYRGGEKLFF. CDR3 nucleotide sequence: TGTGCCAGCAAATATCGGGGGGGTGAAAAACTGTTTTTT.

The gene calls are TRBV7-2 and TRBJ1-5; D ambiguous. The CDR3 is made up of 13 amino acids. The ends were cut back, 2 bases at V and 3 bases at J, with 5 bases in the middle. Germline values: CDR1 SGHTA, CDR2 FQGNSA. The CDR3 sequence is CASSLLVNQPQHF. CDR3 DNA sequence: TGTGCCAGCAGCTTACTCGTCAATCAGCCCCAGCATTTT.

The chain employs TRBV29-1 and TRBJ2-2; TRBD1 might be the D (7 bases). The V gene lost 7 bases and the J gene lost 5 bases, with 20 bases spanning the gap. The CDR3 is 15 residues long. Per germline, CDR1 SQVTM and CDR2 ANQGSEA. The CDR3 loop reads CSAGGGQAGTGELFF. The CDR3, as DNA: TGCAGCGCCGGGGGAGGACAGGCGGGTACCGGGGAGCTGTTTTTT.

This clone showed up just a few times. The CDR3 nucleotides read TGTGCCAGTAGTATGAGACAGGGGGCCTCCTACGAGCAGTACTTC. Translation gives CASSMRQGASYEQYF. This chain connects TRBV19 to TRBJ2-7; the match to TRBD1 covers 10 bases. Trimming cost V 3 bases and J 0 bases; bases outside gene matches: 2. The CDR3 runs to 15 residues. Germline V gene data show CDR1 as LNHDA and CDR2 as SQIVND (reference sequence).

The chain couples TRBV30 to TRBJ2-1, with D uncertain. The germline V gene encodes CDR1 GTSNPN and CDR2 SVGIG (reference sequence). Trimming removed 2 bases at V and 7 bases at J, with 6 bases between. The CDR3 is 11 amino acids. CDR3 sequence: CAWSRANEQFF. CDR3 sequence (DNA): TGTGCCTGGAGTAGAGCAAATGAGCAGTTCTTC.

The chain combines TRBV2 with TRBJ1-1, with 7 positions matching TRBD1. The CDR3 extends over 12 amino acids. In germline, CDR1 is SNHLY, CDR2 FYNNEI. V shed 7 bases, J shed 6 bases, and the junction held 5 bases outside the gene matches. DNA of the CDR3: TGTGCCAGCAACGACAGGGTTGCTGAAGCTTTCTTT. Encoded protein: CASNDRVAEAFF.

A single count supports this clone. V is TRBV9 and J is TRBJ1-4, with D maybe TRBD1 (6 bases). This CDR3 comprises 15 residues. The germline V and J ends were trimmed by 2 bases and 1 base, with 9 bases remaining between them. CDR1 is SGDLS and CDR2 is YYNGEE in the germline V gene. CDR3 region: CASSVLGGTNEKLFF. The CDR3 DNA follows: TGTGCCAGCAGCGTCTTAGGGGGAACTAATGAAAAACTGTTTTTT.

For the CDR3, the DNA is TGTGCCATCAGTGAGTGGCAGAGCAATCAGCCCCAGCATTTT. Protein sequence: CAISEWQSNQPQHF. V usage is TRBV10-3 and J usage is TRBJ1-5; D unresolved. V lost 1 base, J lost 1 base, and 5 bases lay in between. Germline V lookup: CDR1 ENHRY, CDR2 SYGVKD. This CDR3 contains 14 residues.

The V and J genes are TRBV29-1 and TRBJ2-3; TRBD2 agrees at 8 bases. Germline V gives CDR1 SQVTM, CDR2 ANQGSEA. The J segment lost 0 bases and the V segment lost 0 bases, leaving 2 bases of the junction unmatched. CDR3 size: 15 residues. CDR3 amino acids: CSVEDRTSSTDTQYF. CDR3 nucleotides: TGCAGCGTTGAAGACCGGACTAGCAGCACAGATACGCAGTATTTT.

CDR3 nucleotides: TGTGCCAGCAGCCAAGAATTCACTGGGACCGGCGCGGGGCATGAGCAGTTCTTC. It translates to CASSQEFTGTGAGHEQFF. The chain joins TRBV3-1 (or the pseudogene TRBV3-2) to TRBJ2-1; D perhaps matches TRBD2 (6 bases). Germline loops: CDR1 LGHDT, CDR2 YNNKEL (reference sequence). Between the trimmed V and J ends, which lost 0 bases and 8 bases, there was a span of 23 bases. The CDR3 runs to 18 residues.

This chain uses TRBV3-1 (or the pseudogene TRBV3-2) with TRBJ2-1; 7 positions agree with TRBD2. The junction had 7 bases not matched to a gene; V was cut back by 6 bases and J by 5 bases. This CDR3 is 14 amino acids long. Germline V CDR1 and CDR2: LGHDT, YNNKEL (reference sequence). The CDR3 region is CASRIGGGDNEQFF. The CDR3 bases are TGTGCCAGCAGGATTGGCGGGGGAGACAATGAGCAGTTCTTC.

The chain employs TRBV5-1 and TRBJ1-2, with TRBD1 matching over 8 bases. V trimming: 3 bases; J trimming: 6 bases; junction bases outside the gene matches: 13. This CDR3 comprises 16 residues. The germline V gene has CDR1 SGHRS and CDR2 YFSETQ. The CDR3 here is CASSSTGQGVFNGYTF. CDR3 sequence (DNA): TGCGCCAGCAGCTCGACCGGACAGGGAGTTTTTAATGGCTACACCTTC.

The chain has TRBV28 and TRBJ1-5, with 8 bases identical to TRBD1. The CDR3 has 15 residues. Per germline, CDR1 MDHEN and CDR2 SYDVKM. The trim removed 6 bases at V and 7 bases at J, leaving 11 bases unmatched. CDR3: CASSPTGGGLQPQHF. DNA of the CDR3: TGTGCCAGCAGCCCAACAGGGGGAGGACTCCAGCCCCAGCATTTT.

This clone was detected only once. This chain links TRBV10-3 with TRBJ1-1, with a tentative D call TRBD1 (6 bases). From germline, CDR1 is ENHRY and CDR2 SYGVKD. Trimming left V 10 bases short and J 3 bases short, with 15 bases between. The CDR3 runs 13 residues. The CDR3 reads CATERGYDTEAFF. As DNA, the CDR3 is TGTGCCACAGAAAGGGGGTACGACACTGAAGCTTTCTTT.

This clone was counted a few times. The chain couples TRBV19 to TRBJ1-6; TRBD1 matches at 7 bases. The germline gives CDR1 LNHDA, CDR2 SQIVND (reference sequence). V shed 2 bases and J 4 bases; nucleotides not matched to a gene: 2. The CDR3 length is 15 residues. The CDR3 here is CASSITGAYNSPLHF. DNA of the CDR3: TGTGCCAGTAGTATAACAGGGGCTTATAATTCACCCCTCCACTTT.

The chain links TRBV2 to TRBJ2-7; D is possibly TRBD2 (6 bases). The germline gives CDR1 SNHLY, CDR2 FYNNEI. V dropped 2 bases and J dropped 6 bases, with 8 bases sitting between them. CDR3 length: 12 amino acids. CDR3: CASSEPGGEQYF. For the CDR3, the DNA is TGTGCCAGCAGTGAACCCGGGGGCGAGCAGTACTTC.

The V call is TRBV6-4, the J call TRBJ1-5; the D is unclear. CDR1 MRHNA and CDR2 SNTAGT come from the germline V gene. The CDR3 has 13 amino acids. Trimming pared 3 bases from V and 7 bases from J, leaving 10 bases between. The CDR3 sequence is CASSEHSGQPQHF. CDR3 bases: TGTGCCAGCAGTGAGCATTCGGGACAGCCCCAGCATTTT.